This T cell receptor beta chain is from a study of CD8 T cells in Susac syndrome. Overall study findings and caveats: An acknowledgment was made by the study that its TCR sequencing and HLA analysis involved relatively few individuals.

Reverse transcription of roughly 0.5 to 1 ug RNA was carried out with random hexamers. By means of immunoSEQ multiplex PCR, TCR beta CDR3 spanning 54 Vbeta and 13 Jbeta underwent amplification. TCRdb independently ran MiXCR on the immunoSEQ multiplex PCR reads; one entry per CDR3 protein. The data hold around 200,000 distinct CDR3 sequences, with about 94% observed a single time. There are 14 residues in the CDR3. With 1 base removed from V and 5 bases from J, the gap between germline ends came to 10 bases. In germline, CDR1 is SEHNR, CDR2 FQNEAQ (reference sequence). The multiple sclerosis controls comprised treatment-naive patients whose relapsing-remitting disease was stable or active. TEMRA cells were FACS-enriched, while CD8+ and CD4+ T cells were negatively isolated. A word on this clonotype: Its antigen is not identified.

Material for sequencing was CD8+ T cells from PBMCs. The chain links TRBV7-9 to TRBJ2-3, with D uncertain. The clonotype originates from a human donor with multiple sclerosis. Written as DNA, the CDR3 is TGTGCCAGCAGCTTAGTTGGCCGGCAAGATACGCAGTATTTT. Residues: CASSLVGRQDTQYF.